This T cell receptor (beta chain) originates from a study of CD8 T cells in Susac syndrome. V was trimmed by 4 bases and J by 6 bases, leaving 19 bases between them. The germline V gene encodes CDR1 LGHDT and CDR2 YNNKEL (reference sequence). The CDR3 consists of 16 residues. Random hexamers were used to reverse transcribe the RNA input (about 0.45 to 1 ug). TCRdb passed the immunoSEQ multiplex PCR reads through MiXCR, listing each CDR3 protein once. The sample consists of about 210,000 distinct CDR3 sequences, 80% to 95% of them appearing once. The TCR originated in a human donor in good health. Sequencing was done on a sample of CD4+ T cells from PBMCs. The chain has TRBV3-1 and TRBJ2-1, with D perhaps TRBD2 (5 bases). CDR3: CASSRKTILSPNEQFF. Here the CDR3 DNA reads TGTGCCAGCAGCCGAAAGACTATCCTCTCCCCCAATGAGCAGTTCTTC.